A selection of T cell receptor beta chains follows, all from one sample in a study of blood T cell repertoires in COVID-19. Clones were sequenced by immunoSEQ multiplex PCR, and TCRdb holds only the in-frame ones, with some missing. The table has about 210,000 clones, roughly 89% seen once. The specimen sequenced was PBMCs or T cells enriched from blood (not recorded which). The receptors here all came from a woman in her twenties or thirties who had been exposed to COVID-19. Both conserved end residues are part of each CDR3. D genes are given only for firm matches. Clone size appears in some rows only: once, few, many, or a class for an expanded clone.

cdr3_aa | cdr3_nt | clone_size | d_call | j_call | v_call
CASTIPPGNIQYF | TGCGCCAGCACAATACCGCCAGGAAACATTCAGTACTTC | NA | NA | TRBJ2-4 | TRBV5-1
CASSFGQEFTEAFF | TGTGCCAGCAGCTTCGGACAGGAATTCACTGAAGCTTTCTTT | once | TRBD1 | TRBJ1-1 | TRBV13
CASSFVGGAYNEQFF | TGTGCCAGCAGCTTTGTCGGGGGGGCCTACAATGAGCAGTTCTTC | NA | TRBD2 | TRBJ2-1 | TRBV7-2
CASSRTANEKLFF | TGTGCCAGCAGCCGGACAGCAAATGAAAAACTGTTTTTT | NA | NA | TRBJ1-4 | TRBV5-5
CASSLAPAGGPYNEQFF | TGTGCCAGCAGCCTAGCCCCCGCGGGGGGGCCCTACAATGAGCAGTTCTTC | NA | TRBD2 | TRBJ2-1 | TRBV3-1/TRBV3-2
CAWIYGLAGGNEQFF | TGTGCCTGGATTTACGGACTAGCGGGGGGTAATGAGCAGTTCTTC | NA | TRBD2 | TRBJ2-1 | TRBV30
CASSFLPGTGGQPLHF | TGTGCCAGCAGCTTCCTACCCGGGACAGGGGGGCAACCCCTCCACTTT | once | TRBD1 | TRBJ1-6 | TRBV7-2
CASSLHLGQVNYEQYF | TGTGCCAGCAGCTTACACCTGGGACAGGTGAACTACGAGCAGTACTTC | NA | TRBD1 | TRBJ2-7 | TRBV11-2
CASSRNRVLNSPLHF | TGTGCCAGCAGCAGAAACAGGGTACTAAATTCACCCCTCCACTTT | NA | NA | TRBJ1-6 | TRBV11-2
CASSLSGNSGNTIYF | TGCGCCAGCAGCTTGTCGGGTAACTCTGGAAACACCATATATTTT | NA | NA | TRBJ1-3 | TRBV5-1
CASSLVGAGANVLTF | TGTGCCAGCAGCTTGGTGGGGGCGGGGGCCAACGTCCTGACTTTC | NA | NA | TRBJ2-6 | TRBV5-4
CASSQDVGQGNSPLHF | TGCGCCAGCAGCCAAGATGTCGGACAGGGTAACTCACCCCTCCACTTT | NA | TRBD1 | TRBJ1-6 | TRBV4-3
CASSILPQGSAETQYF | TGCGCCAGCAGCATACTCCCACAGGGTTCCGCCGAGACCCAGTACTTC | NA | NA | TRBJ2-5 | TRBV5-1
CASSYRLAEEDTQYF | TGTGCCAGCAGCTACCGACTAGCTGAAGAAGATACGCAGTATTTT | NA | TRBD2 | TRBJ2-3 | TRBV7-6
CSVAGGRGPNYGYTF | TGCAGCGTTGCCGGGGGCAGGGGGCCTAACTATGGCTACACCTTC | NA | TRBD1 | TRBJ1-2 | TRBV29-1
CASSLNPAGGQETQYF | TGTGCCAGCAGTTTGAACCCAGCGGGGGGACAAGAGACCCAGTACTTC | NA | TRBD2 | TRBJ2-5 | TRBV27
CASRKREATGELFF | TGTGCCAGCAGAAAACGGGAGGCGACCGGGGAGCTGTTTTTT | NA | TRBD2 | TRBJ2-2 | TRBV27
CASSERQLSKNIQYF | TGTGCCAGCAGTGAGAGACAGTTATCCAAAAACATTCAGTACTTC | NA | NA | TRBJ2-4 | TRBV2
CASSLGGEYNSPLHF | TGTGCCAGCAGCTTAGGTGGGGAGTATAATTCACCCCTCCACTTT | NA | NA | TRBJ1-6 | TRBV7-6
CASSRLGTGDYEQYF | TGCGCCAGCAGCCGACTCGGGACAGGGGACTACGAGCAGTACTTC | NA | TRBD1 | TRBJ2-7 | TRBV4-1